The subject of this entry is one TCR beta chain. Its antigen is not yet known. Per-base quality was not reported, and no clone a single base away is much larger than it. The library was produced with the immunoSEQ multiplex PCR assay. A mixture of 60 forward primers for TCR Vbeta segments and 13 reverse primers for TCR Jbeta segments was used in the multiplex PCR. The CDR3 region of rearranged TCR beta genes was amplified from genomic DNA with a multiplex PCR assay. The amplified TCR beta libraries were sequenced on the Illumina HiSeq System as 87-base-pair reads. In the authors' own workflow: Across the 666 repertoires, a later analysis counted 60 million to 90 million unique TCR beta chains, around 10 million of which were shared by at least two donors. Raw reads were error-corrected and collapsed into unique sequences with a nearest-neighbor algorithm that merged closely related sequences to remove PCR and sequencing errors. CDR3 sequences were aligned to IMGT reference sequences to assign V, D and J gene segments. For a sequence to be retained, a match of at least six nucleotides to both a V gene segment and a J gene segment was required. Rearrangements were classified as productive when the CDR3 lacked stop codons and remained in frame with V and J, and all other rearrangements were classified as non-productive. CDR3 was defined by IMGT convention, running from the second conserved V-encoded cysteine to the conserved J-encoded phenylalanine. The earlier analysis of 587 of the donors excluded sequences that lacked an unambiguous match to a single V gene segment. An earlier analysis of fewer than 650 of the donors classified V segments as functional when productive rearrangements were above 56.7% and as segregating when the standard deviation between donors was above 5%. A statistical classification framework was developed to diagnose cytomegalovirus status using the catalog of TCR beta chain sequences. In a later analysis, TCR nucleotide sequences were compared against IMGT/GENE-DB human TR gene sequences so that V and J genes could be assigned. In a later analysis, CDR3 sequences and most-parsimonious VDJ recombination scenarios were assigned using the TCRdist pipeline. In a later analysis, each TCR beta chain was defined by its CDR3 amino acid sequence together with its V-gene family, and reads without a unique V-gene family were excluded. A later analysis removed 550 to 650 highly shared, low-generation-probability nucleotide sequences to deal with suspected cross-contamination and a sequencing artifact. For each public chain, a later analysis derived a clonal expansion index from normalized ranks of inferred template counts within each repertoire. A later analysis computed generation probabilities with a VDJ recombination model fitted to out-of-frame rearrangements, and checked the results against IGoR. Hypergeometric tests were used in a later analysis to score TCR-TCR, TCR-HLA and TCR-CMV co-occurrence, with a repertoire-size bias correction applied to the TCR pairs. False discovery rates were estimated in a later analysis by permuting HLA or CMV assignments 20 times. In a later analysis, co-occurring TCRs were grouped using DBSCAN, and TCRdist sequence similarity was added for clustering within HLA-allele-positive subsets. Repertoires with fewer than 30,000 or more than 120,000 public chains were left out of co-occurrence clustering, as were five repertoires with anomalous nucleotide sharing. Drawn from immuneACCESS, this table holds only the in-frame rearrangements with V and J called that TCRdb kept. Clones are partly lost; checked studies trace under half to an unresolved V gene and leave the rest unexplained. For V, J and clone size, that table is used; D and trimming come from the DNA. This sample has about 67,000 clones in its table, and roughly 80% of those were observed once. The top ten constitute under 3% of the sample.

This specimen belongs to a study of cytomegalovirus exposure and HLA in healthy donors (dated by TCRdb to 2016 to 2017). The study in broad terms: An earlier analysis of more than 550 of the donors reported 250 to 350 Gb of sequence data and about 120 million unique TCR beta sequences obtained from approximately 180 million T cells. Among around 400 genotyped donors of the cohort, an average of approximately 200,000 unique TCR beta nucleotide sequences was sequenced per donor, of which roughly 18% were non-productive. A separate validation cohort of some 130 different subjects was used in addition to the roughly 670-subject first cohort. Donor age, sex, ethnicity and CMV serostatus were compiled together with the repertoire data. Of the roughly 400 genotyped donors, around 81% fell in the genetic ancestry cluster associated with self-reported Caucasian donors. Roughly 5 DR-DQ haplotypes were treated as single units for association and clustering because of strong linkage in the cohort. All discovery cohort repertoires had been generated on a single sequencing platform. The study profiled the T cell repertoires of around 700 subjects by immunosequencing and related them to cytomegalovirus serostatus. Rather than using new phenotypic data, the later analysis identified candidate immune exposures from TCR beta sequences and from how often those sequences occurred across donors. HLA typing covered class I and class II loci at four-digit resolution. Typing coverage differed by locus: A, B, C, DRB1 and DQB1 were typed in roughly 629-640 donors, DQA1 in about 510, DPA1 in over 600, and DPB1 in 472. Roughly 300 gigabases of sequencing data and approximately 85 million unique TCR sequences were included in an early release covering about 620 HLA-typed donors. High-throughput TCR immunosequencing, statistical association of individual TCRs with disease status, and machine learning were combined to predict cytomegalovirus infection status. A later analysis re-analyzed previously published TCR beta repertoires from 500 to 700 donors and added high-resolution HLA genotyping to study TCR occurrence patterns. A later genetic analysis used genome-wide SNP genotypes for 398 of the 666 donors, treating that subset as a discovery cohort. To decide whether each TCR beta V gene segment behaved as functional or pseudogenic, an earlier analysis of some 570 of the donors relied on high-throughput TCR beta sequencing. The study aimed to test whether cataloging public T cell receptors could reveal signatures of past pathogen exposure. Here is what the overall study found, with its caveats: When HLA alleles, especially DR and DQ, strongly co-occurred, attributing TCR associations to individual alleles was difficult. Some 15 rarely observed V segments, including chromosome 9 orphons, were excluded from the earlier analysis of just under 600 of the donors because counts were too low. Correlated functional status among segregating V segments might be attributable to linkage disequilibrium, but an unknown experimental factor could not be ruled out. The sequencing pipeline was judged likely to have produced a cluster of highly shared sequence variants as a technical artifact. Most TCR sequences were observed very rarely across donors, whereas some public TCRs were present in many individuals. In vitro tests confirmed that a few of the cytomegalovirus-associated TCR beta chains recognize cytomegalovirus antigens. According to a later analysis, TCR association rates differed among HLA loci, with DRB1 alleles showing the most associated TCRs and HLA-C alleles showing the fewest. HLA typing was unavailable for some donors at each locus, so association tests used only the typed subset. A further reported finding was that TCR beta sequences accurately predicted the HLA-A and HLA-B alleles for most subjects in the first cohort. Most CMV-associated TCR beta chains appeared to be HLA-restricted in a later analysis, and the HLA associations seemed to be driven largely by CMV exposure. For the cohort, immune exposure information was limited to CMV serostatus. A later analysis associated about 18,000 TCR beta sequences with specific HLA alleles at a false discovery rate of 0.05. In a later genetic analysis, a missense DCLRE1C variant was associated with V-gene and J-gene trimming of TCR beta chains, and the association was replicated in an independent cohort. Compared with equally common non-associated chains, HLA-associated TCR beta chains in a later analysis were more clonally expanded and had lower generation probabilities. In both the original and validation cohorts, the classifier was reported to diagnose cytomegalovirus status with high specificity and sensitivity. Compared with the roughly 700-donor mean, donors in an Asian-associated ancestry cluster had fewer N-insertions in productive TCRs, according to a later genetic analysis. Several of the top co-occurrence clusters appeared to be linked to parvovirus B19, influenza, CMV and Epstein-Barr virus, according to a later analysis. The presence/absence analyses assumed that sequencing depth was roughly uniform across donors, and that assumption may not be true. An earlier analysis of around 500 of the donors showed that most TCR beta V segments appeared in productive rearrangements either about 87% or about 30% of the time, which broadly matched IMGT annotations. According to the authors, the approach could potentially be generalized to other disease states and immunological phenotypes. Only TCR beta chains were sequenced in this cohort, and the absence of alpha or paired-chain data limited detectable features. The study gave a list of 150 to 200 TCR beta chains associated with cytomegalovirus. Because the 87-base-pair reads could not distinguish some IMGT-functional V segments, including TRBV6-2 and TRBV6-3, those segments were excluded.

In total, fewer than 750 healthy bone marrow donors made up the cohort. Cohort members were all nominally healthy when sampled, although unrecorded immune exposures were likely present. The donor tested CMV seronegative and was one of the 352 seronegative cohort members. A peripheral blood sample was collected from each donor, and TCR beta sequencing was performed on peripheral blood mononuclear cells. Genomic DNA was extracted from the blood cell samples with the Qiagen DNeasy Blood Extraction Kit. The CDR3 has 15 amino acids, counting the end cysteine and phenylalanine. Left in the record is the CDR3 DNA by itself, 45 bases read in frame from the first base. Clipping removes 4 bases from V and 0 bases from J, with 3 as the unmatched junction base count. Per the germline V gene, SGHRS is the CDR1 and YFSETQ is the CDR2.

The receptor was isolated from a woman aged 25 to 39 in good health and CMV-seronegative. The chain is encoded by TRBV5-1 joined to TRBJ2-7; 11 of the junction bases match TRBD2. The source material was PBMCs. The CDR3: CASSPTSGGSYEQYF. The sequenced DNA: TGCGCCAGCAGCCCAACTAGCGGGGGCTCCTACGAGCAGTACTTC.